This is a list of T cell receptor beta chains from one sample in a study of regulatory T cells in long-lasting Graves disease. TCRdb called the multiplex PCR reads again in MiXCR, with one record for every CDR3 protein. The table shows 300,000 to 400,000 distinct CDR3 sequences, with about 20% occurring only once. The sequenced sample was peripheral blood mononuclear cells (PBMCs), obtained at new diagnosis, from a patient treated with antithyroid drugs. These receptors were obtained from a female donor with Graves disease. CDR3s include the opening cysteine and the closing phenylalanine or tryptophan. Each record gives: CDR3 protein, V gene, J gene.

CDR3aa: CATSSRGSYNEQFF; v_gene: TRBV15; j_gene: TRBJ2-1
CDR3aa: CASRKLAGNTGELFF; v_gene: TRBV2; j_gene: TRBJ2-2
CDR3aa: CASSLAGTSGYNEQFF; v_gene: TRBV6-1; j_gene: TRBJ2-1
CDR3aa: CASSPSRTENEQFF; v_gene: TRBV18; j_gene: TRBJ2-1
CDR3aa: CASSPGLAGGKTQYF; v_gene: TRBV13; j_gene: TRBJ2-5
CDR3aa: CATHPTRKDRGGADTQYF; v_gene: TRBV12-3/TRBV12-4; j_gene: TRBJ2-3
CDR3aa: CASSPVGTEHYEQYF; v_gene: TRBV18; j_gene: TRBJ2-7
CDR3aa: CASSPSSGDGAFF; v_gene: TRBV3-1; j_gene: TRBJ1-1
CDR3aa: CASRDWNTGELFF; v_gene: TRBV19; j_gene: TRBJ2-2
CDR3aa: CASSLLNPQGVYGYTF; v_gene: TRBV18; j_gene: TRBJ1-2
CDR3aa: CASSASGFAEAFF; v_gene: TRBV9; j_gene: TRBJ1-1
CDR3aa: CASSLGSGSTDTQYF; v_gene: TRBV5-1; j_gene: TRBJ2-3
CDR3aa: CAISESAPEQFF; v_gene: TRBV10-3; j_gene: TRBJ2-1